This is a list of T cell receptor beta chains from one sample in a study of blood T cell repertoires in COVID-19. The method was immunoSEQ multiplex PCR; TCRdb's version includes in-frame clones alone and lacks a portion of them. This sample has fewer than 250,000 clones, with 80% to 85% found just once. The sample taken for sequencing was PBMCs or T cells enriched from blood (not recorded which). The origin of the receptors is a woman between 50 and 59 years old with acute COVID-19. The CDR3 runs from the conserved cysteine through the conserved F or W. A D gene is named only where the DNA matches it firmly. Not all rows give a size; the values are once, few, many and, for expanded clones, a class.

v_gene: TRBV27
abundance: NA
d_gene: TRBD1
j_gene: TRBJ1-2
CDR3aa: CASRTAGTGLYGYTF
CDR3nt: TGTGCCAGCAGAACCGCCGGGACAGGACTTTATGGCTACACCTTC

v_gene: TRBV19
abundance: NA
d_gene: TRBD1
j_gene: TRBJ2-6
CDR3aa: CASSGQGSSGANVLTF
CDR3nt: TGTGCCAGTAGCGGACAGGGAAGCTCTGGGGCCAACGTCCTGACTTTC

v_gene: TRBV5-6
abundance: NA
d_gene: NA
j_gene: TRBJ1-5
CDR3aa: CASSFGMNYQPQHF
CDR3nt: TGTGCCAGCAGCTTTGGCATGAACTACCAGCCCCAGCATTTT

v_gene: TRBV28
abundance: NA
d_gene: NA
j_gene: TRBJ2-2
CDR3aa: CASISNTGELFF
CDR3nt: TGTGCCAGTATCAGTAACACCGGGGAGCTGTTTTTT

v_gene: TRBV19
abundance: NA
d_gene: NA
j_gene: TRBJ2-7
CDR3aa: CASSRTDSYEQYF
CDR3nt: TGTGCCAGTAGTAGGACAGACTCCTACGAGCAGTACTTC

v_gene: TRBV5-1
abundance: NA
d_gene: NA
j_gene: TRBJ1-2
CDR3aa: CASSPGQNYGYTF
CDR3nt: TGCGCCAGCAGCCCCGGACAGAACTATGGCTACACCTTC

v_gene: TRBV18
abundance: NA
d_gene: TRBD1
j_gene: TRBJ2-1
CDR3aa: CASSPGTGIGYGNEQFF
CDR3nt: TGTGCCAGCTCACCCGGGACAGGGATCGGGTATGGTAATGAGCAGTTCTTC

v_gene: TRBV19
abundance: NA
d_gene: TRBD1
j_gene: TRBJ1-3
CDR3aa: CAFWCWDRFYSGNTIYF
CDR3nt: TGTGCCTTTTGGTGTTGGGACAGGTTTTACTCTGGAAACACCATATATTTT

v_gene: TRBV21-1
abundance: NA
d_gene: NA
j_gene: TRBJ2-7
CDR3aa: CASRFKRETSYEQYF
CDR3nt: TGTGCCAGCAGATTCAAGCGGGAGACCTCCTACGAGCAGTACTTC

v_gene: TRBV7-8
abundance: once
d_gene: NA
j_gene: TRBJ1-4
CDR3aa: CASSQSGGENRKLFF
CDR3nt: TGTGCCAGCAGCCAATCGGGGGGCGAGAACAGAAAACTGTTTTTT

v_gene: TRBV13
abundance: NA
d_gene: NA
j_gene: TRBJ1-1
CDR3aa: CASRSARLGQGKNTEAFF
CDR3nt: TGTGCCAGCAGATCCGCTAGATTAGGGCAGGGCAAGAACACTGAAGCTTTCTTT